A single T cell receptor beta chain is shown here with its context. Trimming cost V 2 bases and J 9 bases, with 14 bases left between them. Looked up from germline, CDR1 is LNHDA and CDR2 is SQIVND (reference sequence). The CDR3 is 15 amino acids. Individuals aged roughly 18 to 95 years were recruited from roughly 22 US areas. In the original workflow: From reference gene primer amplification, estimates of nucleated cell counts were derived. Measured with immunoSEQ multiplex PCR; TCRdb has only the in-frame clones, and not every one. V, J and clone size reflect that table, while D and trimming were determined from the DNA. The sample contains roughly 300,000 clones, roughly 86% of which appear only once. This specimen comes from a study of blood T cell repertoires in COVID-19. Study at large: Some COVID-19 samples were acute and others convalescent; all came from the United States, Italy and Spain.

This sequence joins TRBV19 and TRBJ1-6; D is ambiguous. The receptor was isolated from a woman aged 25 to 39 who had recovered from COVID-19. Sequenced: PBMCs or T cells enriched from blood (not recorded which). The CDR3 coding sequence is TGTGCCAGTAGTATACAAGGAGGCAGGCTTTCACCCCTCCACTTT. As protein: CASSIQGGRLSPLHF.